This T cell receptor (beta chain) was captured by sequencing in a study of T cells expressing NK-cell markers. Making the TCR beta cDNA relied on 5'RACE template switching with UMIs. TCRdb reprocessed the 5' RACE reads, keeping one entry per CDR3 protein, no DNA. The sample totals some 460,000 distinct CDR3 sequences. CDR3 size: 14 residues. Germline V gives CDR1 DFQATT, CDR2 SNEGSKA (reference sequence). This clonotype originated in a woman between 45 and 65 years old in good health. V usage is TRBV20-1 and J usage is TRBJ2-2; TCRdb reports TRBD1, a call that lacks DNA to check it against. Sequenced material: blood T cells: a sorted CD56 or NKG2C T cell subset, CD4+ or CD8+ T cells, or bulk PBMC T cells (not recorded which). CDR3 region: CSAPRQGVPGELFF.